Below, 14 T cell receptor beta chains from the same sample are listed, as sequenced in a study of blood T cell repertoires in COVID-19. Sequenced by immunoSEQ multiplex PCR; TCRdb stores in-frame clones only, minus some. The repertoire includes around 250,000 clones, just over 85% of them detected once, and about 3% sits in the top ten. The sequencing input was peripheral blood. The receptors shown here come from a woman aged 25 to 45 with active or convalescent COVID-19.

This chain connects TRBV5-1 to TRBJ1-2; tentatively, D is TRBD1 (5 bases). The V end lost 3 bases, the J end lost 0 bases, and 15 bases lay between the germline ends. The V gene's germline CDR1 is SGHRS and CDR2 YFSETQ. The CDR3 length is 16 residues. CDR3 nucleotides: TGCGCCAGCAGCTGGGGCGACGATGCTTCTAACTATGGCTACACCTTC. Its translation is CASSWGDDASNYGYTF.

This chain joins TRBV19 and TRBJ2-1; TRBD1 aligns across 7 bases. This CDR3 spans 16 amino acids. Germline V CDR1 and CDR2: LNHDA, SQIVND (reference sequence). J was trimmed by 3 bases and V by 5 bases; bases with no gene match: 10. CDR3: CASSQNRGSGYNEQFF. CDR3 sequence (DNA): TGTGCCAGTAGTCAGAACAGGGGTTCGGGCTACAATGAGCAGTTCTTC.

This clone occurred once. Relative to the germline gene, one junction end is altered; a read error may explain this. The chain recombines TRBV4-1 with TRBJ2-3; 8 bases align to TRBD2. The CDR3 loop spans 15 amino acids. Germline V gene data show CDR1 as MGHRA and CDR2 as YSYEKL. CDR3 nucleotides: TGCGCCCGCAGCCCCGGGGGGGGGTTGTGGGATACGCAGTATTTT. Its translation is CARSPGGGLWDTQYF.

The rearrangement uses TRBV5-1 and TRBJ2-1, with TRBD2 matching over 13 bases. The CDR3 has 16 amino acids. Trimming at V came to 5 bases and at J to 4 bases, leaving 6 bases not matched to a gene. The V gene's germline CDR1 is SGHRS and CDR2 YFSETQ. CDR3 sequence (DNA): TGCGCCAGCAGTATTACTAGCGGGGGGGTATACAATGAGCAGTTCTTC. Translated, it gives CASSITSGGVYNEQFF. The full variable domain, completed using reference TRBV5-1 and TRBJ2-1, is KAGVTQTPRYLIKTRGQQVTLSCSPISGHRSVSWYQQTPGQGLQFLFEYFSETQRNKGNFPGRFSGRQFSNSRSEMNVSTLELGDSALYLCASSITSGGVYNEQFFGPGTRLTVL.

This chain joins TRBV27 and TRBJ2-3; the D is unclear. The CDR3 spans 17 residues. Trimming cost V 5 bases and J 2 bases, with 20 bases left between them. Germline V gene data show CDR1 as MNHEY and CDR2 as SMNVEV (reference sequence). The DNA for the CDR3 is TGTGCCAGCAGTCCCGTCAGAGGTCTCCCCCACACAGATACGCAGTATTTT. Its translation is CASSPVRGLPHTDTQYF.

The chain joins TRBV3-1 (or the pseudogene TRBV3-2) to TRBJ2-7, with D hard to call. Trimming shortened V by 4 bases and J by 2 bases, and 15 bases separated the two germline ends. From germline, CDR1 is LGHDT and CDR2 YNNKEL (reference sequence). This CDR3 is built from 15 residues. The CDR3 DNA is TGTGCCAGCAGCCCTACTCACGGAGCGCCCTACGAGCAGTACTTC. Translated, it gives CASSPTHGAPYEQYF.

This clone was seen more than once but under ten times. The gene calls are TRBV19 and TRBJ1-1; D is undetermined. V lost 3 bases and J 4 bases, leaving 9 bases between the germline ends. CDR3 length: 13 residues. The germline gives CDR1 LNHDA, CDR2 SQIVND (reference sequence). CDR3 coding DNA: TGTGCCAGTAGTATTCCACAGTTCACTGAAGCTTTCTTT. This translates into CASSIPQFTEAFF.

The chain employs TRBV27 and TRBJ2-7; a possible D gene is TRBD1 (5 bases). V lost 2 bases, J lost 3 bases, and 17 bases lay in between. Per the germline V gene, CDR1 is MNHEY and CDR2 is SMNVEV (reference sequence). CDR3 length equals 16 residues. The CDR3 reads CASSLRRQISLYEQYF. The CDR3 DNA is TGTGCCAGCAGTTTACGCCGACAGATTTCCCTCTACGAGCAGTACTTC.

The chain has TRBV2 and TRBJ1-3; a possible D gene is TRBD1 (5 bases). The germline V and J ends were trimmed by 6 bases and 0 bases, with 12 bases remaining between them. The CDR3 runs 15 residues. Germline CDR1 is SNHLY and CDR2 is FYNNEI. This CDR3 is CASRSARDSGNTIYF. CDR3 DNA: TGTGCCAGCAGGTCCGCCAGGGACTCTGGAAACACCATATATTTT.

This chain links TRBV21-1 with TRBJ2-3; the table's D call of TRBD2 was not tested on the DNA. TRBV21-1 is a known pseudogene. This CDR3 region has 22 residues. The CDR3 protein is CASSNRLAGNPTPKFSTDTQYF. CDR3 in DNA: TGTGCCAGCAGCAATCGACTAGCGGGGAACCCCACACCTAAATTTAGCACAGATACGCAGTATTTT.

This clone was seen only a few times. The chain has TRBV6-2 or TRBV6-3 and TRBJ2-4, with 7 bases aligning to TRBD1. V gave up 6 bases and J gave up 5 bases; unmatched junction bases: 7. The CDR3 is 14 residues long. Germline loops: CDR1 MNHEY, CDR2 SVGEGT. The CDR3 region is CASSFQGVQNIQYF. CDR3 nucleotide sequence: TGTGCCAGCAGCTTCCAGGGGGTTCAAAACATTCAGTACTTC.

V usage is TRBV4-3 and J usage is TRBJ1-2; D is ambiguous. Trimming took off 4 bases at V and 6 bases at J, with 18 bases between the two ends. Germline CDR1 and CDR2: LGHNA and YSLEER. The CDR3 loop spans 15 amino acids. The CDR3 is CASSPSYVSVDGYTF. CDR3 bases: TGCGCCAGCAGCCCTTCCTACGTGTCCGTCGATGGCTACACCTTC.

This sequence joins TRBV4-3 and TRBJ1-6; 9 bases align to TRBD1. V gave up 4 bases and J gave up 11 bases; unmatched junction bases: 6. This CDR3 has 14 amino acids. CDR1 and CDR2 (germline): LGHNA, YSLEER. CDR3 sequence: CASSPGQGIPPLHF. The CDR3 DNA reads as TGCGCCAGCAGCCCAGGACAGGGGATACCACCCCTCCACTTT.

This chain joins TRBV25-1 and TRBJ2-1; perhaps TRBD1 as D (6 bases). The CDR3 has 15 residues. The V end was cut by 5 bases, the J end by 5 bases, with 16 bases between. Looked up from germline, CDR1 is MGHDK and CDR2 is SYGVNS. Written as DNA, the CDR3 is TGTGCCAGCAGTACGGCGACAGGCTACCACAATGAGCAGTTCTTC. Amino acids: CASSTATGYHNEQFF.